This T cell receptor (beta chain) emerged from a study of blood T cell repertoires in COVID-19. Cohorts were assigned according to the clinical history that participants reported. Produced via immunoSEQ multiplex PCR; TCRdb's table is partial and in-frame only. The sample records approximately 250,000 clones, 80% to 95% being singletons. Germline V CDR1 and CDR2: MNHEY, SVGAGI. After removal of 6 bases from V and 6 bases from J, the junction contained 5 bases not matched to a gene. The CDR3 is 13 residues long. This chain uses TRBV6-5 with TRBJ1-5, with 7 bases that match TRBD1. Sequencing was carried out using PBMCs or T cells enriched from blood (not recorded which). This receptor was obtained from a man in his forties or fifties who had been exposed to COVID-19. The CDR3 sequence is CASRGTDPQPQHF. The CDR3 DNA sequence: TGTGCCAGCAGGGGGACAGATCCTCAGCCCCAGCATTTT.